This TCR beta chain was obtained from a study of a mutant IDH1 vaccine in newly diagnosed glioma. Across the whole study: Sex distribution of treated patients was roughly 62% male and around 40% female; mean age was around 40 years. Receipt of radiotherapy, temozolomide, or both preceded the study, and most received both. Study-wide findings and caveats: Among all patients, vaccine-induced immune responses occurred in over 80%.

Germline CDR1 DFQATT, CDR2 SNEGSKA (reference sequence). CDR3 length: 10 amino acids. This clone showed up just a few times. The target antigen is unknown. The junction shows a germline mismatch at one end, possibly a read error. Time point indicated: week 5, during vaccination. Each dose delivered 300 ug of mutant IDH1 20-mer peptide subcutaneously with imiquimod. Sequenced by immunoSEQ multiplex PCR; TCRdb stores in-frame clones only, minus some. Of approximately 35,000 clones listed, over 50% are singletons. This chain links TRBV20-1 with TRBJ2-7; D is unclear. This receptor was identified in a woman under 30 with glioma. Source: PBMCs, taken from a glioma patient whose treatment included an IDH1 peptide vaccine. The CDR3 loop reads CSAGDYEQYF. The DNA for the CDR3 is TGCAGTGCTGGAGACTACGAGCAGTACTTC.